This entry describes one T cell receptor (beta chain). This sample was taken from a study of blood T cell repertoires in COVID-19. Whole-study context: COVID-19 samples from acute and convalescent phases originated in the United States, Italy and Spain. Nucleic acid was either cDNA or gDNA, and it came from T cells, B-cell-depleted T cells, or PBMCs.

Methods used by the authors: Amplified reference gene primers provided the basis for estimating nucleated cell counts. TCRdb's copy holds only in-frame clones and misses some; the assay was immunoSEQ multiplex PCR. That table supplies the V and J calls and clone size; D and trimming were determined from the DNA. The sample records about 59,000 clones, around 73% being singletons. The sample was peripheral blood. This receptor was obtained from an elderly man with acute or convalescent COVID-19.

CDR3 bases: TGCAGCGTTGGAGGGGGGGTCACAGATACGCAGTATTTT. Its translation: CSVGGGVTDTQYF. This chain uses TRBV29-1 with TRBJ2-3, with D possibly being TRBD2 (7 bases). CDR3 length: 13 amino acids. Germline CDR1 SQVTM, CDR2 ANQGSEA. V lost 4 bases and J lost 2, with 10 bases in between.